The 27 T cell receptor beta chains presented below share a single source sample, sequenced in a study of shared clonotypes between healthy human individuals. Some clones are missing from TCRdb's copy, which holds only in-frame ones; the method was immunoSEQ multiplex PCR. The table includes just over 2,000,000 clones, approximately 95% detected once. Sample: naive CD4+ T cells sorted from blood. Indicated subset: CD45RA+ positively selected. Receptor source: a man aged 18 to 30 in good health.

Only a few counts were recorded for this clone. The rearrangement links TRBV16 to TRBJ2-7, with 8 bases lining up with TRBD2. V was clipped by 1 base and J by 11 bases; unmatched bases: 7. The CDR3 contains 13 residues. CDR1 is KGHSY and CDR2 is FQNENV in the germline V gene. The DNA for the CDR3 is TGTGCCAGCAGCCAATATCAGGGGACTAGTGAGTACTTC. Residues: CASSQYQGTSEYF.

In regard to this clone: This CDR3 is also generated by other DNA sequences in the sample. The chain has TRBV10-3 and TRBJ1-1, with TRBD1 as a possible D gene (6 bases). The CDR3 extends over 12 amino acids. Looked up from germline, CDR1 is ENHRY and CDR2 is SYGVKD. V was cut by 9 bases and J by 4 bases, with 12 bases left in between. The DNA of the CDR3 is TGTGCCATTACAGGGTCGGGCACTGAAGCTTTCTTT. Its protein product is CAITGSGTEAFF.

This chain uses TRBV5-1 with TRBJ1-5; D is possibly TRBD1 (6 bases). With 0 bases removed from V and 5 bases from J, the gap between germline ends came to 9 bases. The germline V gene has CDR1 SGHRS and CDR2 YFSETQ. CDR3 length: 14 residues. Here the CDR3 reads CASSLAGVDQPQHF. The CDR3 nucleotides read TGCGCCAGCAGCTTGGCAGGGGTTGATCAGCCCCAGCATTTT.

The chain is built from TRBV25-1 and TRBJ1-1; tentative D call: TRBD1 (6 bases). The CDR3 is 13 residues long. Germline lookup yields CDR1 MGHDK and CDR2 SYGVNS. Here the CDR3 DNA reads TGTGCTCAGAGGCAGGGGCTGGATACTGAAGCTTTCTTT. It is translated as CAQRQGLDTEAFF.

This rearrangement joins TRBV7-7 to TRBJ2-7; D may be TRBD1 (8 bases). The CDR3 is 13 amino acids. Germline CDR1 SSHAT, CDR2 FNYEAQ (reference sequence). CDR3: CAREGQAPYEQYF. The CDR3 DNA sequence: TGTGCTAGGGAGGGACAGGCCCCCTACGAGCAGTACTTC.

The chain carries TRBV7-9 and TRBJ2-5; D gene ambiguous. The CDR3 has 12 amino acids. The V gene lost 5 bases and the J gene lost 5 bases, with 9 bases spanning the gap. Germline V gene sequence: CDR1 SEHNR, CDR2 FQNEAQ (reference sequence). CDR3 sequence (DNA): TGTGCCAGCAGCACCCCAGCCGAGACCCAGTACTTC. It encodes CASSTPAETQYF.

The chain links TRBV6-6 to TRBJ1-5; D might be TRBD1 (6 bases). The CDR3 contains 14 residues. From germline, CDR1 is MNHNY and CDR2 SVGAGI (reference sequence). Trimming removed 2 bases from V and 4 bases from J, with 9 bases in between. The chain's CDR3 is CASSYGRGNQPQHF. CDR3 coding DNA: TGTGCCAGCAGTTACGGGAGGGGGAATCAGCCCCAGCATTTT.

This chain uses TRBV27 with TRBJ2-1; D is unresolved. Germline V CDR1 and CDR2: MNHEY, SMNVEV (reference sequence). This CDR3 comprises 9 residues. The CDR3 is CPVTNEQFF. The CDR3 coding sequence is TGTCCAGTCACCAATGAGCAGTTCTTC.

This CDR3 is CASSLEARLADYEQYF. The CDR3 coding sequence is TGTGCCAGCAGTTTGGAGGCTCGACTAGCGGACTACGAGCAGTACTTC. The chain combines TRBV27 with TRBJ2-7; 9 nucleotides line up with TRBD2. The CDR3 extends over 16 amino acids. V gave up 3 bases and J gave up 3 bases; unmatched junction bases: 9. Germline V gene lookup returns CDR1 MNHEY and CDR2 SMNVEV (reference sequence).

This chain uses TRBV5-1 with TRBJ2-1, with TRBD2 matching over 8 bases. The CDR3 runs 15 residues. With 0 bases clipped from V and 4 bases from J, the junction kept 3 bases outside the gene matches. Germline CDR1 SGHRS, CDR2 YFSETQ. As DNA, the CDR3 is TGCGCCAGCAGCTTGGCCGCTAGCGGGTACAATGAGCAGTTCTTC. Translation gives CASSLAASGYNEQFF.

The chain employs TRBV19 and TRBJ2-7, with TRBD1 matching over 7 bases. J gave up 5 bases and V 6 bases, and 10 bases lay outside the gene matches. There are 14 residues in the CDR3. CDR1 and CDR2 from the germline V gene are LNHDA and SQIVND (reference sequence). The CDR3 sequence: CASRPRGRSDEQYF. CDR3 nucleotide sequence: TGTGCCAGTAGGCCAAGGGGGCGCAGTGACGAGCAGTACTTC.

The rearrangement uses TRBV23-1 and TRBJ2-7; 10 nucleotides line up with TRBD1. TRBV23-1 is an ORF; its function is uncertain. Losses at the gene ends were 4 bases for V and 3 bases for J; bases not matched to a gene: 12. The CDR3 is made up of 17 amino acids. The CDR3 protein is CASSPTVSGTGDYEQYF. The DNA of the CDR3 is TGCGCCAGCAGTCCAACCGTATCCGGGACAGGGGACTACGAGCAGTACTTC.

This clone has only one observation. This chain uses TRBV28 with TRBJ2-5; no reliable D call. V was shortened by 7 bases and J by 5 bases, with 14 bases between the two germline ends. This CDR3 is built from 13 residues. Germline CDR1 and CDR2: MDHEN and SYDVKM. The CDR3 reads CASMERARETQYF. DNA for the CDR3: TGTGCCAGCATGGAACGGGCACGGGAGACCCAGTACTTC.

This rearrangement joins TRBV6-1 to TRBJ2-1; possible D gene TRBD2, 6 bases. V lost 5 bases, J lost 4 bases, and 12 bases lay in between. Per germline, CDR1 MNHNS and CDR2 SASEGT. The CDR3 loop spans 14 amino acids. CDR3 sequence reads: CASSTEGGYNEQFF. CDR3 nucleotide sequence: TGTGCCAGCAGTACGGAGGGCGGTTACAATGAGCAGTTCTTC.

The chain is built from TRBV18 and TRBJ1-6; maybe TRBD1 (5 bases). Deletions cut 4 bases from V and 0 bases from J, with 16 bases between. The CDR3 consists of 18 residues. CDR1 and CDR2 from the germline V gene are KGHSH and LQKENI. In nucleotides, the CDR3 is TGTGCCAGCTCACGAGATGTCGACAGCTACTCCTATAATTCACCCCTCCACTTT. It is translated as CASSRDVDSYSYNSPLHF.

The CDR3 reads CAISGLGGVDTGELFF. In DNA, the CDR3 is TGTGCCATCAGTGGTTTAGGGGGAGTAGACACCGGGGAGCTGTTTTTT. V gene TRBV10-3 combines with J gene TRBJ2-2; tentative D call: TRBD1 (6 bases). The V and J ends lost 4 bases and 3 bases respectively, with 15 bases between them. The CDR3 consists of 16 residues. Germline V gene lookup returns CDR1 ENHRY and CDR2 SYGVKD.

This clone has just a few counts. The V and J genes are TRBV4-1 and TRBJ1-6; D not resolved. This CDR3 is 15 amino acids long. V was trimmed by 3 bases and J by 2 bases, leaving 8 bases between them. Germline values: CDR1 MGHRA, CDR2 YSYEKL. The CDR3 loop reads CASSQSGAYNSPLHF. For the CDR3, the DNA is TGCGCCAGCAGCCAGAGCGGAGCCTATAATTCACCCCTCCACTTT.

This chain connects TRBV6-1 to TRBJ1-5; D possibly corresponds to TRBD1 (5 bases). Trimming stripped 0 bases from V and 9 bases from J, with 15 bases between. The CDR3 is 15 residues long. CDR1 is MNHNS, CDR2 SASEGT, per germline. The CDR3 region has the DNA TGTGCCAGCAGTGAAGCGAGGCAGGGACCAGTGCCCCAGCATTTT. It encodes CASSEARQGPVPQHF.

V is TRBV6-6 and J is TRBJ1-1; D gene unclear. Looked up from germline, CDR1 is MNHNY and CDR2 is SVGAGI (reference sequence). This CDR3 has 12 residues. V was pared by 6 bases and J by 1 base, with 6 bases between. CDR3 residues: CASSARNTEAFF. CDR3 DNA: TGTGCCAGCAGCGCCCGGAACACTGAAGCTTTCTTT.

The genes are TRBV11-3 and TRBJ2-1; D could derive from TRBD1 or TRBD2 (5 bases each). Germline CDR1 and CDR2: SGHNT and YENEEA. CDR3 size: 14 residues. The V and J ends lost 1 base and 5 bases respectively, with 9 bases between them. Here the CDR3 reads CASSLGLGDNEQFF. For the CDR3, the DNA is TGTGCCAGCAGCTTAGGGTTGGGGGACAATGAGCAGTTCTTC.

This clone was seen a single time. The gene calls are TRBV18 and TRBJ2-4; D could derive from TRBD1 or TRBD2 (5 bases each). Per the germline V gene, CDR1 is KGHSH and CDR2 is LQKENI. Trimming pared 3 bases from V and 2 bases from J, leaving 8 bases between. The CDR3 totals 14 residues. DNA of the CDR3: TGTGCCAGCTCACCGACGGGGCCCAAAAACATTCAGTACTTC. This sequence encodes CASSPTGPKNIQYF.

The chain couples TRBV7-9 to TRBJ1-5; TRBD1 agrees at 9 bases. This CDR3 has 15 amino acids. V was clipped by 1 base and J by 4 bases; unmatched bases: 2. Germline V lookup: CDR1 SEHNR, CDR2 FQNEAQ (reference sequence). Here the CDR3 reads CASSLDGTGNQPQHF. The CDR3 DNA is TGTGCCAGCAGCTTAGATGGGACAGGGAATCAGCCCCAGCATTTT.

The V gene is TRBV25-1, the J gene TRBJ1-1, with 9 bases that match TRBD1. Germline CDR1 is MGHDK and CDR2 is SYGVNS. The CDR3 consists of 17 residues. Trimming removed 1 base from V and 0 bases from J; junction bases left unmatched: 6. This CDR3 reads CASSESLGQGMNTEAFF. CDR3 sequence (DNA): TGTGCCAGCAGTGAATCCCTCGGACAGGGGATGAACACTGAAGCTTTCTTT.

This clone has a single count. The J gene is TRBJ2-4, the V gene TRBV27; TRBD2 might be the D (6 bases). CDR1 is MNHEY and CDR2 is SMNVEV in the germline V gene (reference sequence). CDR3 length: 14 residues. The V end lost 2 bases, the J end lost 1 base, and 6 bases lay between the germline ends. CDR3 nucleotide sequence: TGTGCCAGCAGTTTAGGAGGGGCCAAAAACATTCAGTACTTC. Amino acids: CASSLGGAKNIQYF.

The rearrangement links TRBV4-2 to TRBJ2-2; TRBD2 aligns across 7 bases. The CDR3 length is 16 residues. Per the germline V gene, CDR1 is LGHNA and CDR2 is YNFKEQ. V dropped 1 base and J dropped 0; count of bases not matched to a gene: 2. The CDR3 DNA follows: TGTGCCAGCAGCCAAGCGGGACTACCGAACACCGGGGAGCTGTTTTTT. Translated, it gives CASSQAGLPNTGELFF.

The rearrangement joins TRBV6-1 to TRBJ2-3; D gene uncertain. The V end was cut by 6 bases, the J end by 6 bases, with 10 bases between. Germline CDR1 and CDR2: MNHNS and SASEGT. The CDR3 has 12 amino acids. The CDR3 reads CASSLLQDTQYF. The CDR3 nucleotides are TGTGCCAGCAGCCTCCTCCAGGATACGCAGTATTTT.

This clone has only one observation. The V call is TRBV7-2, the J call TRBJ1-6, with 9 nucleotides matching TRBD1. The CDR3 has 15 residues. After removal of 3 bases from V and 9 bases from J, the junction contained 6 bases not matched to a gene. From germline, CDR1 is SGHTA and CDR2 FQGNSA. The CDR3 bases are TGTGCCAGCAGCTTTCAGGGACAGGGAGGTTCACCCCTCCACTTT. Its translation is CASSFQGQGGSPLHF.